This T cell receptor (beta chain) was captured in a study of blood T cell repertoires in COVID-19. Study context: Samples representing acute and convalescent COVID-19 were sourced from the United States, Italy and Spain. PBMCs, B-cell-depleted T cells, or T cells provided the cDNA or gDNA that made up the material.

As originally analysed: Estimation of nucleated cell counts was performed using reference gene primer amplification. The table came from immunoSEQ multiplex PCR; TCRdb's copy has only in-frame clones and leaves some out. The V and J calls and clone size were taken over from that table, and D and trimming were inferred from the DNA. The sample comprises under 200,000 clones, less than 90% of which are singletons, and around 15% rests with the top ten. This CDR3 has 13 residues. Trimming left V 1 base short and J 5 bases short, with 8 bases between. This TCR was sampled from a woman between 65 and 79 years old with COVID-19, enrolled during active disease. This sequence joins TRBV12-3 or TRBV12-4 and TRBJ2-5, with D perhaps TRBD2 (5 bases). The sequenced sample was peripheral blood. The CDR3 reads CASSLVRGETQYF. In DNA form, the CDR3 reads TGTGCCAGCAGTTTAGTCCGCGGGGAGACCCAGTACTTC.